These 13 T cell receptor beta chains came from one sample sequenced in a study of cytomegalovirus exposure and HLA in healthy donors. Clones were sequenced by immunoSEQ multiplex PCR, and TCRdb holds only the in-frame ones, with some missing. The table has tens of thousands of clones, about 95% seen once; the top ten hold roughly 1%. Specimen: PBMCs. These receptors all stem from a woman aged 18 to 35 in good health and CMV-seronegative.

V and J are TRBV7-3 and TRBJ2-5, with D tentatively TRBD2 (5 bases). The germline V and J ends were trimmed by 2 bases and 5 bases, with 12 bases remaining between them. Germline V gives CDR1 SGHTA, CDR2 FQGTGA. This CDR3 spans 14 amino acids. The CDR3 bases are TGTGCCAGCAGCTTAGGGCCGGGGTTGGAGACCCAGTACTTC. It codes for CASSLGPGLETQYF. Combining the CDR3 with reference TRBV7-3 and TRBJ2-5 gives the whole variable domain GAGVSQTPSNKVTEKGKYVELRCDPISGHTALYWYRQSLGQGPEFLIYFQGTGAADDSGLPNDRFFAVRPEGSVSTLKIQRTERGDSAVYLCASSLGPGLETQYFGPGTRLLVL.

The CDR3 loop is CAISLGQGGGYTF. The CDR3 DNA is TGTGCCATCAGCCTGGGGCAGGGTGGGGGCTACACCTTC. The V call is TRBV10-3, the J call TRBJ1-2; the D gene is possibly TRBD1 (5 bases). V was shortened by 6 bases and J by 8 bases, with 16 bases between the two germline ends. Germline CDR1 and CDR2: ENHRY and SYGVKD. This CDR3 region has 13 residues.

The CDR3 spells CASSEGLQNTGELFF. The DNA of the CDR3 is TGTGCCAGCAGTGAAGGGCTCCAGAACACCGGGGAGCTGTTTTTT. The J gene is TRBJ2-2, the V gene TRBV25-1, with no clear D. V was pared by 2 bases and J by 1 base, with 8 bases between. The CDR3 has 15 residues. Germline lookup yields CDR1 MGHDK and CDR2 SYGVNS.

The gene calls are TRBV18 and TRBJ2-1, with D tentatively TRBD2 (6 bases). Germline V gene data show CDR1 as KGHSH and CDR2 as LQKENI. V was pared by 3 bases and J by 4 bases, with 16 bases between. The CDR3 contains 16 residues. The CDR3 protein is CASSPAVGGDYNEQFF. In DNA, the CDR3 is TGTGCCAGCTCACCCGCCGTCGGAGGGGATTACAATGAGCAGTTCTTC. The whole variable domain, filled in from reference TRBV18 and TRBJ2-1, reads NAGVMQNPRHLVRRRGQEARLRCSPMKGHSHVYWYRQLPEEGLKFMVYLQKENIIDESGMPKERFSAEFPKEGPSILRIQQVVRGDSAAYFCASSPAVGGDYNEQFFGPGTRLTVL.

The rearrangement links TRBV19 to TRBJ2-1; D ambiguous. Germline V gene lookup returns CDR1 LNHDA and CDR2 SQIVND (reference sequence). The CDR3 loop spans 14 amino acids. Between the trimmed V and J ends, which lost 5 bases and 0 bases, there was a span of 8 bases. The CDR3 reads CASSRESSYNEQFF. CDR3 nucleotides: TGTGCCAGTAGTCGTGAGAGCTCCTACAATGAGCAGTTCTTC.

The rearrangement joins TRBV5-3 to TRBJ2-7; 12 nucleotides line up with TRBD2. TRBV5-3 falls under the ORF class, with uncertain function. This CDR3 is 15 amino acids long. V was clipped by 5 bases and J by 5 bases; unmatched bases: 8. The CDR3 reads CARRLTSGRRDEQYF. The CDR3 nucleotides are TGTGCCAGAAGACTTACTAGCGGGAGGAGGGACGAGCAGTACTTC.

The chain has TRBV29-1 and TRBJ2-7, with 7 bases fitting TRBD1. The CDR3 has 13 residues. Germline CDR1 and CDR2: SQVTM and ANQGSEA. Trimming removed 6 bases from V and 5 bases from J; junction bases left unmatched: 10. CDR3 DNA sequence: TGCAGCGTGGCACACAGGGGTGGACACGAGCAGTACTTC. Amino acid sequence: CSVAHRGGHEQYF.

This chain's CDR3 is CASSYRTGVDEQYF. The CDR3 DNA sequence: TGTGCCAGCAGCTACAGGACAGGGGTCGACGAGCAGTACTTC. The V call is TRBV7-2, the J call TRBJ2-7; TRBD1 agrees at 9 bases. Trimming took 4 bases from V and 5 from J; bases not matched to a gene: 6. The length of the CDR3 is 14 residues. Germline loops: CDR1 SGHTA, CDR2 FQGNSA.

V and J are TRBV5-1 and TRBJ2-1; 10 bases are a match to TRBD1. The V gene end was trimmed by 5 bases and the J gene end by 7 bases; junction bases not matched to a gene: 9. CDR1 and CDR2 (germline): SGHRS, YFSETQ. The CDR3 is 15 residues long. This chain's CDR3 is CASSPPTGGFNEQFF. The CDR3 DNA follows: TGCGCCAGCAGTCCCCCGACAGGGGGCTTTAATGAGCAGTTCTTC. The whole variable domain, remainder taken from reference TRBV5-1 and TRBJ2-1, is KAGVTQTPRYLIKTRGQQVTLSCSPISGHRSVSWYQQTPGQGLQFLFEYFSETQRNKGNFPGRFSGRQFSNSRSEMNVSTLELGDSALYLCASSPPTGGFNEQFFGPGTRLTVL.

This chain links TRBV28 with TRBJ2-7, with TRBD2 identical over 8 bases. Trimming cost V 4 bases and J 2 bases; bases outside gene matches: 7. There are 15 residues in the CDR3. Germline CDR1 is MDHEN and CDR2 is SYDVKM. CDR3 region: CASSSASGLPYEQYF. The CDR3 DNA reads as TGTGCCAGCAGTTCTGCTAGCGGGCTGCCCTACGAGCAGTACTTC.

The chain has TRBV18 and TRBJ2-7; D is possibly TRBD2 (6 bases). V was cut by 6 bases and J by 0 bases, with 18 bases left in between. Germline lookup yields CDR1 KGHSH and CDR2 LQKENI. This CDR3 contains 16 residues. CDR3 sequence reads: CASSPQGAGSSYEQYF. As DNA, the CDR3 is TGTGCCAGCTCCCCCCAGGGTGCGGGGAGCTCCTACGAGCAGTACTTC.

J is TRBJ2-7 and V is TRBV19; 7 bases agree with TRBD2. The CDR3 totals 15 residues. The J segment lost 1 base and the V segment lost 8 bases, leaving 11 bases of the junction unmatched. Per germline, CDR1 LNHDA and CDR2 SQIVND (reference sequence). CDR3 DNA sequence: TGTGCCAGTGGCCCGGGCGGGGGAGGTTCCTACGAGCAGTACTTC. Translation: CASGPGGGGSYEQYF.

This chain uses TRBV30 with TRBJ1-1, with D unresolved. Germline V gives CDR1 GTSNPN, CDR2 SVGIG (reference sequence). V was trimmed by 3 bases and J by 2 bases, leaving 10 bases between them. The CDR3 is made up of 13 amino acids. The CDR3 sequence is CAWSWAGNTEAFF. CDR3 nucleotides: TGTGCCTGGAGCTGGGCGGGAAACACTGAAGCTTTCTTT.